This T cell receptor (beta chain) stems from a study of blood T cell repertoires in COVID-19. The assay was immunoSEQ multiplex PCR, and TCRdb's table has in-frame clones only and misses some. Among about 170,000 clones listed, more than 70% were seen once. The V and J ends lost 1 base and 5 bases, in that order; junction bases with no gene match: 5. The CDR3 loop spans 17 amino acids. CDR1 is LGHDT and CDR2 is YNNKEL in the germline V gene (reference sequence). Only one count was recorded for this clone. This chain uses TRBV3-1 (or the pseudogene TRBV3-2) with TRBJ2-5; 15 positions match TRBD2. The receptor was derived from a man between 50 and 59 years old with active or convalescent COVID-19. Sample: peripheral blood. CDR3 DNA sequence: TGTGCCAGCAGCCAAGGGGGACTAGCGGGAGGATCGGAGACCCAGTACTTC. This encodes CASSQGGLAGGSETQYF.